The 2 T cell receptor beta chains given below trace back to one sample, sequenced in a study of response to subunit inactivated influenza vaccine. MiXCR, applied by TCRdb to the RT-PCR reads, yields one record per CDR3 protein. The table shows 450,000 to 600,000 distinct CDR3 sequences, with less than 7.5% occurring only once. The specimen comprised PBMCs from blood, sampled approximately 25 months after vaccination. All receptors derive from a man between 50 and 75 years old who received an inactivated influenza vaccine.

This sequence joins TRBV20-1 and TRBJ2-1; D perhaps matches TRBD2 (6 bases). With 5 bases removed from V and 2 bases from J, the gap between germline ends came to 22 bases. There are 17 residues in the CDR3. CDR1 and CDR2 from the germline V gene are DFQATT and SNEGSKA (reference sequence). CDR3 in amino acids: CSARPIREERPYNEQFF. The CDR3, as DNA: TGCAGTGCTCGGCCTATAAGGGAGGAAAGGCCCTACAATGAGCAGTTCTTC.

The chain couples TRBV29-1 to TRBJ2-7; 8 bases align to TRBD2. The V segment lost 0 bases and the J segment 3 bases; nucleotides outside the gene matches: 7. The CDR3 covers 15 residues. CDR1 and CDR2 (germline): SQVTM, ANQGSEA. The CDR3 nucleotides are TGCAGCGTTGAAGATACTAGCGGAAAGTTCTACGAGCAGTACTTC. This sequence encodes CSVEDTSGKFYEQYF.